Detailed here is one T cell receptor beta chain. Its antigen specificity is not known. No much larger clone is present one base from it, and per-base qualities are unavailable. Donors were healthy HIV-negative adults with no recently reported acute infections or vaccinations. Every donor was a Caucasian adult living in Nashville, Tennessee, USA. CD4+ T cells were enriched by magnetic negative selection; naive cells were then positively selected on CD45RA, and the negative fraction formed the memory subset. After blood collection by leukapheresis, PBMCs were isolated using Ficoll-Histopaque density gradient centrifugation and then cryopreserved in the vapor phase of liquid nitrogen. Purity and quantity of every magnetically sorted T cell population were checked by analytical flow cytometry. Genomic DNA was isolated from every sorted fraction and measured by UV absorbance on a Nanodrop 2000c. Using the deep immunoSEQ assay, multiplex PCR amplified TCR CDR3 regions from genomic DNA. For each cell subset, the extracted genomic DNA was distributed evenly across all wells of several immunoSEQ 96-well plates, and each plate served as one replicate. For sorted subsets, about 200 ng genomic DNA, equal to tens of thousands of T cell genomes, was loaded into each replicate PCR. The purified libraries were quantified using a Qubit 3.0 fluorometer, sized with a Bioanalyzer 2100, and then quantified again using the KAPA Library Quantification kit. A separate single-read 150-cycle Illumina NextSeq 550 flow cell was used to sequence each immunoSEQ 96-well plate. The paper's data handling went like this. Because the immunoSEQ output held only junctional sequences and lacked quality scores, the filtering could not match the filtering applied to full-length reads. To assign V/J genes and CDR3, sequences were annotated against IMGT germline references using PyIR, a Python wrapper for IgBLAST v1.9. Reads were filtered out if the reads had weak V/J assignments (E-value above 1e-6), no CDR3, stop codons, out-of-frame junctions, or ambiguous translated residues. V3J clonotypes were defined as sequences sharing an identical inferred V gene, J gene, and CDR3 amino acid sequence. The percentage overlap between two repertoires was calculated by dividing the number of shared unique clonotypes by the size of the smaller repertoire. Three approaches were used to assess repertoire richness: RTK rarefaction, the Chao1 estimator, and Recon v2.1 estimates of unobserved clonotypes. Generation probabilities for all TCRbeta clonotypes obtained by the gDNA method from a handful of donors were computed using OLGA. Held by TCRdb, this immuneACCESS table contains in-frame sequences only and omits some clones. Under half of the omission traces to an unresolved V gene where checked; the cause of the rest is unknown. That table is the source of V, J and clone size, and D and trimming were worked out from the DNA. This sample holds millions of clones; 93% were observed only once. The ten largest account for 0.35% to 0.5% of the sample.

The data were taken from a study of shared clonotypes between healthy human individuals (dated by TCRdb to about 2020). About the investigation overall: The cohort comprised a couple of women and a few men aged 18 to 49 years. Libraries were prepared and TCR repertoires were sequenced by different laboratories using diverse techniques, in order to increase sequencing depth and limit assay-specific biases. Blood TCR repertoires of roughly five healthy adults were deeply sequenced to estimate repertoire size and the extent of clonotype sharing between individuals. Between about 0.94 and 8.9 billion PBMCs per donor were obtained by leukapheresis. For each donor, CD4 naive and CD4 memory were each given three plates, CD8 naive was given two plates, and CD8 memory was given one plate.

CDR1 and CDR2 (MDHEN, SYDVKM) derive from the germline V gene. The CDR3 runs 12 residues from the cysteine to the phenylalanine. Here the CDR3 DNA is all that survives: 36 bases in frame from base 1. V loses 6 bases of germline sequence and J loses 9 bases, and the interval between the two ends is 15 bases. The research as a whole found: When a handful of donors were compared, the shared fraction of clonotypes was around 5% for naive CD4, around 4% for naive CD8, more than 2% for memory CD4, and 0.4% for memory CD8. Sampling was limited to blood, and TCR repertoires in tissue likely differ from TCR repertoires in blood. Clonotypes shared by all four sorted-subset donors showed higher generation probabilities than non-shared clonotypes. Estimated clonotype richness was generally larger for naive than for memory subsets. Based on pairwise subsampling, the degree of clonotype sharing among donors was expected to be affected by sequencing depth. Even with the large sequencing depth, rarefaction of the sorted-subset datasets indicated that sequencing was incomplete. The small number of donors limited the genetic and exposure-history diversity represented.

The sequenced sample consisted of naive CD4+ T cells from PBMCs. The label giving this sample's cell subset or site can be read as: CD45RA+ positively selected. Here the chain combines TRBV28 and TRBJ2-7, and TRBD2 may be the D gene, going by 6 matching bases. This clonotype was sampled from a man between 18 and 29 years old in good health. Some clones in this sample may be carry-over from other donors' samples. CDR3 protein: CASSSDRDWQYF. The bases read TGTGCCAGCAGCTCCGATAGGGACTGGCAGTACTTC.